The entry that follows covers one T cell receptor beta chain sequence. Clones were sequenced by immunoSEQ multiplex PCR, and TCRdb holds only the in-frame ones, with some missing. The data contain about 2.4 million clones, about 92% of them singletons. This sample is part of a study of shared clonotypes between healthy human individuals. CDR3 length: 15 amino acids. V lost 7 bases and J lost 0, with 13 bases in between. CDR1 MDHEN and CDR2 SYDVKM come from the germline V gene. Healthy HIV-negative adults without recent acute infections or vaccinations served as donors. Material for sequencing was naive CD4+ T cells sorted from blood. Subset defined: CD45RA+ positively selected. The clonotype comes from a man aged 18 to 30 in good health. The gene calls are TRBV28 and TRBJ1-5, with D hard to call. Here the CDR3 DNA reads TGTGCCAGCAACCGTCGCATGGTTAGCAATCAGCCCCAGCATTTT. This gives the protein CASNRRMVSNQPQHF.